This is a list of T cell receptor beta chains from one sample in a study of CXCR3-negative and CXCR3-positive naive CD8 T cells. TCRdb reanalyzed the 5' RACE reads and collapses them to one entry per CDR3 protein, without DNA. The sample has about 48,000 distinct CDR3 sequences. Sequencing input: memory CD8+ T cells from blood. These receptors all come from a human donor in good health. Some clones in this sample may be carry-over from other donors' samples. CDR3s include the opening cysteine and the closing phenylalanine or tryptophan. Size tells how often a clone was seen (once, few, many) or the class of an expanded clone, and some rows leave it out.

J	V	size	CDR3
TRBJ2-5	TRBV21-1	-	CASRIRDRGPGETQYF
TRBJ2-1	TRBV6-4	medium-sized	CASSDDTGSAEQFF
TRBJ1-2	TRBV12-3/TRBV12-4	-	CASGETENYGYTF
TRBJ1-1	TRBV20-1	-	CSATGTDKDYEAFF
TRBJ2-6	TRBV4-3	-	CASSQVAGSGANVLTF
TRBJ1-3	TRBV9	-	CASSVGQASGNTIYF
TRBJ1-1	TRBV6-1	-	CASSEHFRGGTEAFF
TRBJ2-1	TRBV29-1	-	CSVVGQNNEQFF
TRBJ2-7	TRBV6-5	-	CASSYSKAVSYEQYF
TRBJ2-3	TRBV6-4	-	CASSSSGTSAADTQYF
TRBJ1-5	TRBV5-1	-	CASSPGTGVEPQHF
TRBJ2-7	TRBV19	-	CASRPTGNRYEQYF
TRBJ2-1	TRBV29-1	-	CSVAPDIRYNEQFF
TRBJ2-2	TRBV28	-	CASSLYRGATGELFF
TRBJ2-5	TRBV27	-	CASSLVSSETQYF
TRBJ2-3	TRBV20-1	-	CSASSLGTDTQYF
TRBJ2-7	TRBV28	medium-sized	CASTLGGYEQYF
TRBJ2-1	TRBV7-2	-	CASRLEGQGYNEQFF
TRBJ2-2	TRBV7-2	-	CASSSGQGMMAGELFF
TRBJ2-7	TRBV10-3	-	CAISASGEGYEQYF
TRBJ2-1	TRBV24-1	-	CATAPRTGSSYNEQFF
TRBJ2-3	TRBV7-9	-	CASSPLADTQYF
TRBJ2-7	TRBV29-1	-	CSVGGGNIYEQYF
TRBJ2-5	TRBV12-2	-	CASRLGGPLGETQYF
TRBJ1-5	TRBV28	-	CASSFNTLGHQPQHF
TRBJ2-7	TRBV29-1	-	CSVELGVRGGTYEQYF
TRBJ2-5	TRBV20-1	-	CSARKGSEETQYF
TRBJ1-2	TRBV27	-	CASSPYLGDYGYTF
TRBJ2-7	TRBV5-6	-	CASSPTPGLEQYF
TRBJ2-7	TRBV29-1	-	CSVESGRENYEQYF
TRBJ1-4	TRBV5-1	-	CASSPYLAGTNEKLFF
TRBJ2-7	TRBV12-3/TRBV12-4	-	CARIFGTRSYYEQYF
TRBJ1-2	TRBV14	-	CASSQTPGGRGEGYTF
TRBJ2-2	TRBV7-8	-	CASSSPVEGGNTGELFF
TRBJ1-5	TRBV15	-	CATSVSNQPQHF
TRBJ1-2	TRBV13	-	CASSPDRGKDYGYTF
TRBJ2-1	TRBV28	-	CASRITSGEYNEQFF
TRBJ1-4	TRBV12-3/TRBV12-4	-	CASSFNRASPPGEKLFF
TRBJ2-1	TRBV7-7	-	CASSRDRESHNEQFF
TRBJ2-3	TRBV15	-	CATSRTGPDTQYF
TRBJ2-7	TRBV7-3	-	CASSEYATGGLYEQYF
TRBJ2-7	TRBV27	-	CASSYRGSSYEQYF
TRBJ1-2	TRBV20-1	-	CSARERWTEDYGYTF
TRBJ2-2	TRBV12-3/TRBV12-4	-	CASTLSGELFF
TRBJ1-4	TRBV20-1	-	CSARAAFLQGADGEKLFF
TRBJ2-1	TRBV6-2/TRBV6-3	-	CASIIAGGSSYNEQFF
TRBJ2-7	TRBV4-3	-	CACSQDWVTSTSYEQYF